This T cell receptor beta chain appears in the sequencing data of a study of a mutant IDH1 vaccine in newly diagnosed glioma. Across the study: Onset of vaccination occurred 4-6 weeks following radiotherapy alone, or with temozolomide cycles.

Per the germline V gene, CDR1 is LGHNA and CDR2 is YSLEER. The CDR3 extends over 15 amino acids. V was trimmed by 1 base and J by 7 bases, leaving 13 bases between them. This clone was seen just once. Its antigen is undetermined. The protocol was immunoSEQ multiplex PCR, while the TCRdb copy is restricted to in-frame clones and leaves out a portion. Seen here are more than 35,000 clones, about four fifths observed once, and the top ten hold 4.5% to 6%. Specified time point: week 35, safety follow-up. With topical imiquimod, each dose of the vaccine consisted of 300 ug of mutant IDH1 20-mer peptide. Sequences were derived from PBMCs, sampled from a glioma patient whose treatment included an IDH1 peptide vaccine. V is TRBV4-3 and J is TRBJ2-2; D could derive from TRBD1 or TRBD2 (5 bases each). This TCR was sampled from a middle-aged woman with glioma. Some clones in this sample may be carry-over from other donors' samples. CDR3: CASSQVGWDLGELFF. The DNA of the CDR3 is TGCGCCAGCAGCCAAGTGGGGTGGGACCTCGGGGAGCTGTTTTTT.